This TCR beta chain was recovered during a study of CD8+ T cells in alopecia areata. Extracted from the samples, RNA was reverse transcribed into cDNA to serve as the sequencing template. Only in-frame clones appear in the TCRdb table, and some are missing; sequencing was by immunoSEQ multiplex PCR. This sample has about 140,000 clones, with 86% found just once. Germline values: CDR1 MNHEY, CDR2 SMNVEV (reference sequence). The V gene end was trimmed by 3 bases and the J gene end by 8 bases; junction bases not matched to a gene: 4. This CDR3 is built from 14 residues. Documented treatment: oral pan-JAK inhibitor, 5-10 mg twice daily.

The specimen comprised CD8+ T cells sorted from blood, sampled at week 4, from a patient treated with tofacitinib. This receptor was obtained from a human donor with alopecia areata. V is TRBV27 and J is TRBJ2-1; 10 bases agree with TRBD2. The CDR3 is CASSFASGGDEQFF. The CDR3 DNA is TGTGCCAGCAGTTTTGCTAGCGGGGGCGATGAGCAGTTCTTC.